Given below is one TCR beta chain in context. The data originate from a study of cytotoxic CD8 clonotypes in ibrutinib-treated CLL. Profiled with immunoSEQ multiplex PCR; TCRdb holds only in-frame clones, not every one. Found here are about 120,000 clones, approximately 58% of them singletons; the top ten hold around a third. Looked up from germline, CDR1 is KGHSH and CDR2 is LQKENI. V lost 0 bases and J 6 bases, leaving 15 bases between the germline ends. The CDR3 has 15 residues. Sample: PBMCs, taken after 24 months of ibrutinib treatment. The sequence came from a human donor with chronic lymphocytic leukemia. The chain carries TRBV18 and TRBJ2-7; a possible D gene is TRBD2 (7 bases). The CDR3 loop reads CASSPPGRGGTEQYF. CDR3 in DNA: TGTGCCAGCTCACCACCGGGAAGGGGGGGGACCGAGCAGTACTTC. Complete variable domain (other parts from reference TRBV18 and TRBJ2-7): NAGVMQNPRHLVRRRGQEARLRCSPMKGHSHVYWYRQLPEEGLKFMVYLQKENIIDESGMPKERFSAEFPKEGPSILRIQQVVRGDSAAYFCASSPPGRGGTEQYFGPGTRLTVT.